Listed here is a single TCR beta chain. This record belongs to a study of PD-L1 blockade in urothelial cancer. As for time point: pretreatment peripheral blood. Using immunoSEQ multiplex PCR, the repertoire was profiled, and TCRdb retains in-frame clones only, with some absent. This sample carries about 47,000 clones, 75% to 90% of them seen once, and the ten largest clones take roughly 1.9%. CDR3 size: 15 residues. The junction had 2 bases not matched to a gene; V was cut back by 8 bases and J by 0 bases. Germline CDR1 and CDR2: MNHNS and SASEGT. This sample comprised PBMCs, obtained around atezolizumab (anti-PD-L1) treatment. The TCR comes from a middle-aged man with urothelial cancer. This chain links TRBV6-1 with TRBJ2-3; the match to TRBD2 covers 13 bases. CDR3 nucleotide sequence: TGTGCCAGCGTGGGACTAGCGGGGAGCACAGATACGCAGTATTTT. Protein product: CASVGLAGSTDTQYF.